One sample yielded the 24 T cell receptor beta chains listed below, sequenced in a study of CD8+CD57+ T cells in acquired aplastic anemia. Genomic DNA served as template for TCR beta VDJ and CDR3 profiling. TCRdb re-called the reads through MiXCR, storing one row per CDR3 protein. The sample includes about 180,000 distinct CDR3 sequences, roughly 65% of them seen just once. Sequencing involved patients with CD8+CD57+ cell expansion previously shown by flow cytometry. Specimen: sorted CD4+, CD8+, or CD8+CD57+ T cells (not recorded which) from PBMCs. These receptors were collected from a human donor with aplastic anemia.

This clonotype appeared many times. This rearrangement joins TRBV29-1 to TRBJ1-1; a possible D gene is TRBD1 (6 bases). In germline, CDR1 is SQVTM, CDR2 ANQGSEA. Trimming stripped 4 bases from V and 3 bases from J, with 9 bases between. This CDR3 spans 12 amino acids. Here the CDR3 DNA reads TGCAGCGTTGGGAGGGGGGACACTGAAGCTTTCTTT. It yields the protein CSVGRGDTEAFF.

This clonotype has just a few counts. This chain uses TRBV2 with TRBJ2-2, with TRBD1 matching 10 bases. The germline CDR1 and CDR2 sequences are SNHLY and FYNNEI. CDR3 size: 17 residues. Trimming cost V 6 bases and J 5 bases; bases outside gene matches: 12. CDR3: CASRGTGDVHDTGELFF. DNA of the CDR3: TGTGCCAGCAGGGGGACAGGGGACGTCCATGATACCGGGGAGCTGTTTTTT.

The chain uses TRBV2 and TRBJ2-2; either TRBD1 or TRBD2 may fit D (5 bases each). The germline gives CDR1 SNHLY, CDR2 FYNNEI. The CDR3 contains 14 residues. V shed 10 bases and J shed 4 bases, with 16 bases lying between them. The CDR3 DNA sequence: TGTGCCACCTCGGCCAGGGAGAGCACCGGGGAGCTGTTTTTT. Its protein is CATSARESTGELFF. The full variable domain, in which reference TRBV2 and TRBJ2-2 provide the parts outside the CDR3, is EPEVTQTPSHQVTQMGQEVILRCVPISNHLYFYWYRQILGQKVEFLVSFYNNEISEKSEIFDDQFSVERPDGSNFTLKIRSTKLEDSAMYFCATSARESTGELFFGEGSRLTVL.

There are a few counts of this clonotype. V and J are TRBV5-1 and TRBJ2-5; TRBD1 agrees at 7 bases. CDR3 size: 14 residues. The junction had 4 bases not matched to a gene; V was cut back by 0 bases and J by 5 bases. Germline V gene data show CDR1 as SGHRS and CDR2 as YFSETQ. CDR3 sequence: CASSLEGGRETQYF. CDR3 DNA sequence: TGCGCCAGCAGCTTGGAAGGGGGCAGGGAGACCCAGTACTTC.

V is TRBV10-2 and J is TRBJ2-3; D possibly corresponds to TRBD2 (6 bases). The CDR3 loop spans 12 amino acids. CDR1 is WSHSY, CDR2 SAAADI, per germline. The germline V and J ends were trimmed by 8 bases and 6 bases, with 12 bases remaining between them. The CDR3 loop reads CASYAGRDTQYF. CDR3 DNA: TGCGCCAGCTACGCGGGGCGTGATACGCAGTATTTT.

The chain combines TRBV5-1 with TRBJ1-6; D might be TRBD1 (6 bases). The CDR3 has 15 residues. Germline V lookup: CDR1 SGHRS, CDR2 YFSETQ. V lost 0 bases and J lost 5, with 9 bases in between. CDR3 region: CASSLGTANNSPLHF. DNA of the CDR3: TGCGCCAGCAGCTTGGGGACAGCTAATAATTCACCCCTCCACTTT.

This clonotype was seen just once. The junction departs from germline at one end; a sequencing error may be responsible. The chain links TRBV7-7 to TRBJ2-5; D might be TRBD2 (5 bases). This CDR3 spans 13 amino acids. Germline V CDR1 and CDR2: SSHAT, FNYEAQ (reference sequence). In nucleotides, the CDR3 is TGTGCTAGCAGCGCGCGGGTTCAAGAGACCCAGTACTTC. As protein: CASSARVQETQYF.

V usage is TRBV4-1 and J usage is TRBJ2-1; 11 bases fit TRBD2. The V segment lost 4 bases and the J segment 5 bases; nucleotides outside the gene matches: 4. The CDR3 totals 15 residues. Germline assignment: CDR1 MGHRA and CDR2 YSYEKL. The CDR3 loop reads CASSPLAGDDNEQFF. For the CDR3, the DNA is TGCGCCAGCAGCCCACTAGCGGGGGACGACAATGAGCAGTTCTTC.

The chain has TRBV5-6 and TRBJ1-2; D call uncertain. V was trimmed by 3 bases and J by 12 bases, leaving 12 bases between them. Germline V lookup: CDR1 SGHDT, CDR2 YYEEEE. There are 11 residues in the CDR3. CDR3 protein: CASSSWPDHTF. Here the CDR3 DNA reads TGTGCCAGCAGCTCGTGGCCAGACCACACCTTC.

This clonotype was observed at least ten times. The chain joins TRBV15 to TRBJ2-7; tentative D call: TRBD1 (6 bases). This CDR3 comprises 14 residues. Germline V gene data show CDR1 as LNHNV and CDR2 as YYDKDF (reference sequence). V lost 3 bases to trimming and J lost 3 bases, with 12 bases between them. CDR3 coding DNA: TGTGCCACCAGCAGCCTCGGACAGTTCTACGAGCAGTACTTC. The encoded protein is CATSSLGQFYEQYF. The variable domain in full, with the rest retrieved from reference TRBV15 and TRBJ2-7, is DAMVIQNPRYQVTQFGKPVTLSCSQTLNHNVMYWYQQKSSQAPKLLFHYYDKDFNNEADTPDNFQSRRPNTSFCFLDIRSPGLGDTAMYLCATSSLGQFYEQYFGPGTRLTVT.

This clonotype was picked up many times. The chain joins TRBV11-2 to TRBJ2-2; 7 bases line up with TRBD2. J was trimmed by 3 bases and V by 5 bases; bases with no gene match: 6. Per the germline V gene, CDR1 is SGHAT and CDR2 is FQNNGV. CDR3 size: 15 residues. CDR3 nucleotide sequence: TGTGCCAGCAGCAATCTGGGGGGGGACACCGGGGAGCTGTTTTTT. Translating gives CASSNLGGDTGELFF.

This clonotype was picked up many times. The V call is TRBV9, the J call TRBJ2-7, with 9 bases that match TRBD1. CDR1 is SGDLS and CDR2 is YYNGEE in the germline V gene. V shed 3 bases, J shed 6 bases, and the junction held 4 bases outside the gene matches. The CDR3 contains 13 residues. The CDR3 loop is CASSARTGVEQYF. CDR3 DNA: TGTGCCAGCAGCGCCCGGACAGGGGTCGAGCAGTACTTC.

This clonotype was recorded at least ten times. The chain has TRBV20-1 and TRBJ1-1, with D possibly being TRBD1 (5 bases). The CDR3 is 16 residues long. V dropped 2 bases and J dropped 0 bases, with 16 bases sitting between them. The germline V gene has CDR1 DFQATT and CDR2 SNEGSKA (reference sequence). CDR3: CSARRRAWIMNTEAFF. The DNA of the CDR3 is TGCAGTGCTAGACGCAGGGCTTGGATTATGAACACTGAAGCTTTCTTT.

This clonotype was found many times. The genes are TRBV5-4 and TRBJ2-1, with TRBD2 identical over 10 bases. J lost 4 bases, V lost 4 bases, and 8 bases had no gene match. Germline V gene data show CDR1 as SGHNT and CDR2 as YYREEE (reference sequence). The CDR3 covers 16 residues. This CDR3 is CASSLKRGGQYNEQFF. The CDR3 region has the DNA TGTGCCAGCAGCCTCAAGCGGGGGGGACAATACAATGAGCAGTTCTTC. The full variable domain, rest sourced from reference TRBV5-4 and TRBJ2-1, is ETGVTQSPTHLIKTRGQQVTLRCSSQSGHNTVSWYQQALGQGPQFIFQYYREEENGRGNFPPRFSGLQFPNYSSELNVNALELDDSALYLCASSLKRGGQYNEQFFGPGTRLTVL.

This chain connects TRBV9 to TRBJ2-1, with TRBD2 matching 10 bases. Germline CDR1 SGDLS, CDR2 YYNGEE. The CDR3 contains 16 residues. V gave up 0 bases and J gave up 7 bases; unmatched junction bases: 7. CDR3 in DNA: TGTGCCAGCAGCGTAGTGCAGCGGGGGGGCTGGAATGAGCAGTTCTTC. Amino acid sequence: CASSVVQRGGWNEQFF.

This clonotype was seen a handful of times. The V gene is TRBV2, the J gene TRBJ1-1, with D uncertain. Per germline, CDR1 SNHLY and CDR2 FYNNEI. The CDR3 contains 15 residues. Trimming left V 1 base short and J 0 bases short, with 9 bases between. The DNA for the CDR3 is TGTGCCAGCAGTGAAGTGTACAGTGTGAACACTGAAGCTTTCTTT. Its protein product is CASSEVYSVNTEAFF.

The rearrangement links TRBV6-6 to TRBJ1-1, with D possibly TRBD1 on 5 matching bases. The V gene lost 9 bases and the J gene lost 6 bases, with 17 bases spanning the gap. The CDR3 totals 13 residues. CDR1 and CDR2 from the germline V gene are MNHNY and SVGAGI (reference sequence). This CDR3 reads CASHFRDASEAFF. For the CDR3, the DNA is TGTGCCAGTCATTTCCGGGACGCTTCTGAAGCTTTCTTT.

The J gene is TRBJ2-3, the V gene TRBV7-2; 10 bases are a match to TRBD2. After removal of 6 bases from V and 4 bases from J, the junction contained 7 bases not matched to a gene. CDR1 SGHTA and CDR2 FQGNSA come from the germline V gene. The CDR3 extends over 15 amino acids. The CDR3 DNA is TGTGCCAGCAGGAGTAAGCGGGGGGGCCCAGATACGCAGTATTTT. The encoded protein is CASRSKRGGPDTQYF.

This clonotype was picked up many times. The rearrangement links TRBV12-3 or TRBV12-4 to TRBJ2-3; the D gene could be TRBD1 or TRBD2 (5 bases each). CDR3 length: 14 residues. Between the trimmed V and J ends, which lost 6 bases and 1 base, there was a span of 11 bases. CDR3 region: CASSAGTGTDTQYF. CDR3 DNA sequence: TGTGCCAGCAGCGCCGGGACGGGCACAGATACGCAGTATTTT.

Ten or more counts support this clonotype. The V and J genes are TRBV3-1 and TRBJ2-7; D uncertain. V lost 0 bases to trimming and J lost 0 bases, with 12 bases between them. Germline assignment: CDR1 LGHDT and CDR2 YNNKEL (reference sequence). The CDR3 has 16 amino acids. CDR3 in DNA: TGTGCCAGCAGCCAAGAGTATTCGACCTCCTCCTACGAGCAGTACTTC. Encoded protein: CASSQEYSTSSYEQYF.

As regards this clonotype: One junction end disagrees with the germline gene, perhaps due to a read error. The CDR3 loop is CASEGQHNQLQHF. CDR3 bases: TGTGCCAGCGAAGGACAGCACAATCAGCTCCAGCATTTT. The rearrangement links TRBV27 to TRBJ1-5; D possibly corresponds to TRBD1 (6 bases). CDR1 is MNHEY, CDR2 SMNVEV, per germline (reference sequence). This CDR3 is 13 amino acids long.

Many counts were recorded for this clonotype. In nucleotides, the CDR3 is TGCAGTGTCCCCCCTCCTCATACAGCGACCAACTATGGCTACACCTTC. Translated: CSVPPPHTATNYGYTF. The chain carries TRBV29-1 and TRBJ1-2; D ambiguous. This CDR3 comprises 16 residues. CDR1 and CDR2 from the germline V gene are SQVTM and ANQGSEA.

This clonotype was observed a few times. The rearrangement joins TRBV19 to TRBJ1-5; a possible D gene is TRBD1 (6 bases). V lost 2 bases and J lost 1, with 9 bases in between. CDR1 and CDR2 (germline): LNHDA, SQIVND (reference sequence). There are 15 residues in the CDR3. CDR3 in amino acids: CASSIQGWSNQPQHF. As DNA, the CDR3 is TGTGCCAGTAGTATACAGGGGTGGAGCAATCAGCCCCAGCATTTT.

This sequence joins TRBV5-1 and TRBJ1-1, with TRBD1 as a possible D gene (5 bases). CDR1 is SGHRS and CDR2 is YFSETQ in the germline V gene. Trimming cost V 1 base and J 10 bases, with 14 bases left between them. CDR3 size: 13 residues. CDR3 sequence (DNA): TGCGCCAGCAGCTTGTTGGCAGGGAAATCAGCTTTCTTT. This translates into CASSLLAGKSAFF.